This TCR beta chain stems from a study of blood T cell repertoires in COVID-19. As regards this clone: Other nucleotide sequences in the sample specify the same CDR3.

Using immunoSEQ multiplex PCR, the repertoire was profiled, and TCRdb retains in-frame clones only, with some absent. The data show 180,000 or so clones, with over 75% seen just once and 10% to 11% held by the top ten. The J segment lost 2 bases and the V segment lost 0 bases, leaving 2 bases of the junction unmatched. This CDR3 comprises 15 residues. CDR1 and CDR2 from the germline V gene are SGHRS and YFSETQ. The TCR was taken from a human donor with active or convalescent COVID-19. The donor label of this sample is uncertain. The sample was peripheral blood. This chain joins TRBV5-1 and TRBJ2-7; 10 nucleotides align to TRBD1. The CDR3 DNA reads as TGCGCCAGCAGCTTGGGAGGGACAGGGGCCTACGAGCAGTACTTC. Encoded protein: CASSLGGTGAYEQYF.